The sequence of this T cell receptor (beta chain) was determined in a study of lymphopenia after photon versus proton radiotherapy. Sequenced by immunoSEQ multiplex PCR; TCRdb stores in-frame clones only, minus some. Among some 30,000 clones listed, around 90% were seen once. The CDR3 extends over 13 amino acids. Trimming shortened V by 10 bases and J by 4 bases, and 14 bases separated the two germline ends. Looked up from germline, CDR1 is ENHRY and CDR2 is SYGVKD. The sequence came from a woman aged 60-70 years with cholangiocarcinoma. Some clones in this sample may be carry-over from other donors' samples. The sample in question was peripheral blood, obtained from a patient treated with proton-based radiotherapy. The V and J genes are TRBV10-3 and TRBJ1-3; perhaps TRBD1 as D (6 bases). CDR3 sequence: CATREGGGNTIYF. The CDR3 DNA sequence: TGTGCCACCAGAGAAGGGGGGGGAAACACCATATATTTT.